This TCR beta chain was documented in a study of identical twins. TCRdb re-called the 5' RACE reads through MiXCR, storing one row per CDR3 protein. The sample holds some 570,000 distinct CDR3 sequences; 20% to 25% are singletons and the top ten take about 0.5%. Trimming took 1 base from V and 10 from J, leaving 8 bases between them. The CDR3 length is 12 residues. A few counts support this clonotype. This sample also appeared in a second study, on yellow fever vaccine responses in identical twins.

The receptor comes from a woman aged 18-30 years in good health. The sample consisted of CD4+ T cells sorted from blood. The rearrangement links TRBV12-3 or TRBV12-4 to TRBJ2-1; D is unresolved. For the CDR3, the DNA is TGTGCCAGCAGTTTAGTCAGGACCGAGCAGTTCTTC. Encoded protein: CASSLVRTEQFF.